Following are 10 T cell receptor beta chains from one sample sequenced in a study of beta chain features in type 1 diabetes (dated by TCRdb to 2016 to 2018). Beyond this particular receptor, the publication reports: A moderate but significant shortening of TCRB CDR3 length was observed in type 1 diabetes patients in all four CD4+ subsets.

Their cognate antigens are unknown. The library was built by means of the immunoSEQ multiplex PCR assay. The entire isolated RNA was reverse transcribed using the High Capacity cDNA Reverse Transcription Kit, and thus expressed TCRB transcripts were sequenced. The table comes from immuneACCESS by way of TCRdb, which keeps in-frame sequences with V and J called. Part of the clones is missing from these tables; in studies checked, under half for an unresolved V gene and the rest for unknown reasons. This sample gives 150,000 to 170,000 clones in total; around a tenth of them show up just once. The top ten clones comprise approximately 0.5% of the sample. Source material: central memory CD4+ T cells from blood. The receptors come from a man aged 25-45 years with type 1 diabetes.

V usage is TRBV27 and J usage is TRBJ2-2; perhaps TRBD1 as D (6 bases). CDR1 MNHEY and CDR2 SMNVEV come from the germline V gene (reference sequence). Trimming took 4 bases from V and 4 from J, leaving 13 bases between them. The CDR3 sequence is 15 residues long. The CDR3 protein is CASSYDRTSTGELFF. CDR3 DNA: TGTGCCAGCAGTTACGACAGGACCTCCACCGGGGAGCTGTTTTTT.

The chain recombines TRBV6-1 with TRBJ2-7; no firm D call. CDR3 length: 11 residues. CDR1 MNHNS and CDR2 SASEGT come from the germline V gene. V lost 5 bases, J lost 2 bases, and 4 bases lay in between. Here the CDR3 DNA reads TGTGCCAGCAGTCTTCCCTACGAGCAGTACTTC. Amino acids: CASSLPYEQYF.

The V gene is TRBV29-1, the J gene TRBJ1-1; D not certain. V lost 6 bases, J lost 1 base, and 12 bases lay in between. Germline V gives CDR1 SQVTM, CDR2 ANQGSEA. CDR3 length equals 13 residues. This CDR3 reads CSVYGRGNTEAFF. The CDR3 region has the DNA TGCAGCGTGTATGGGCGGGGGAACACTGAAGCTTTCTTT.

This clone was observed a handful of times. The junction differs from germline at one of its ends, possibly a read error. The chain carries TRBV7-9 and TRBJ2-3; no reliable D call. CDR1 and CDR2 from the germline V gene are SEHNR and FQNEAQ (reference sequence). This CDR3 is 13 amino acids long. The CDR3 DNA reads TGCGCCAGCAGCGCAACACCCCCAGATACGCAGTATTTT. It codes for CASSATPPDTQYF.

Points on this clone: The same CDR3 arises from other DNA sequences in this sample as well. This chain uses TRBV28 with TRBJ2-7; 7 nucleotides match TRBD2. V lost 5 bases, J lost 0 bases, and 7 bases stayed unmatched. The CDR3 extends over 15 amino acids. Looked up from germline, CDR1 is MDHEN and CDR2 is SYDVKM. The CDR3 spells CASSRTSVSSYEQYF. DNA for the CDR3: TGTGCCAGCAGTCGTACTAGCGTAAGCTCCTACGAGCAGTACTTC.

The V call is TRBV7-3, the J call TRBJ1-1; TRBD1 matches at 9 bases. The V gene's germline CDR1 is SGHTA and CDR2 FQGTGA. V was clipped by 5 bases and J by 3 bases; unmatched bases: 4. The CDR3 has 14 amino acids. The CDR3 loop reads CASSQQGADTEAFF. The CDR3 DNA is TGTGCCAGCAGCCAACAGGGGGCCGACACTGAAGCTTTCTTT.

There are a few counts of this clone. This chain uses TRBV7-9 with TRBJ2-6; 7 bases align to TRBD2. This CDR3 spans 17 amino acids. V dropped 7 bases and J dropped 2; count of bases not matched to a gene: 11. CDR1 and CDR2 from the germline V gene are SEHNR and FQNEAQ (reference sequence). In nucleotides, the CDR3 is TGTGCCAGCACCCCCGTGGGGGGGGTAGCTGGGGCCAACGTCCTGACTTTC. It specifies CASTPVGGVAGANVLTF. Looking up the rest from reference TRBV7-9 and TRBJ2-6 gives the full variable domain: DTGVSQNPRHKITKRGQNVTFRCDPISEHNRLYWYRQTLGQGPEFLTYFQNEAQLEKSRLLSDRFSAERPKGSFSTLEIQRTEQGDSAMYLCASTPVGGVAGANVLTFGAGSRLTVL.

This clone was counted only a few times. The J gene is TRBJ2-2, the V gene TRBV18; 10 nucleotides line up with TRBD2. The V and J ends lost 0 bases and 7 bases, in that order; junction bases with no gene match: 8. Per germline, CDR1 KGHSH and CDR2 LQKENI. The CDR3 has 17 residues. The CDR3 coding sequence is TGTGCCAGCTCACCACCTGGTCTAGCGGGAGATATCGGGGAGCTGTTTTTT. This translates into CASSPPGLAGDIGELFF.

This chain connects TRBV2 to TRBJ2-7; possibly TRBD1 for D (6 bases). The V and J ends lost 7 bases and 7 bases respectively, with 17 bases between them. The V gene's germline CDR1 is SNHLY and CDR2 FYNNEI. The CDR3 length is 13 residues. CDR3 sequence (DNA): TGTGCCAGCAATACAGGGATGAGGCTGGAGCAGTACTTC. Amino acids: CASNTGMRLEQYF.

V gene TRBV5-4 combines with J gene TRBJ1-2; D is ambiguous. Germline CDR1 reads SGHNT; CDR2 reads YYREEE (reference sequence). This CDR3 is 12 amino acids long. The V and J ends lost 7 bases and 7 bases respectively, with 14 bases between them. CDR3 in DNA: TGTGCCAGCGGCGCCATAGAGCGTGGCTACACCTTC. Translated: CASGAIERGYTF.